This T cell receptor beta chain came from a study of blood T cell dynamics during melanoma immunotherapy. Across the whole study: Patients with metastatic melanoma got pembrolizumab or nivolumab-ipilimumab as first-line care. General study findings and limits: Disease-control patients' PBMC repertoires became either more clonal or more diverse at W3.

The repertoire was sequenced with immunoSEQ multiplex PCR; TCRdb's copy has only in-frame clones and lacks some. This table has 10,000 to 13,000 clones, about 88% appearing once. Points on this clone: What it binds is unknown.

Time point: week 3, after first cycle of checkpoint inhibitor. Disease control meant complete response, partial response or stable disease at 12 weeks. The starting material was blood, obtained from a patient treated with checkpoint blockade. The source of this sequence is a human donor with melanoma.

The CDR3 sequence: CASSPGLAGDRQYF. The CDR3 DNA reads TGTGCCAGCAGCCCGGGACTAGCGGGGGACCGGCAGTATTTT. The chain joins TRBV6-5 to TRBJ2-3, with 14 bases aligning to TRBD2. The CDR3 runs to 14 residues. Looked up from germline, CDR1 is MNHEY and CDR2 is SVGAGI. Germline trimming cut 6 bases from V and 11 bases from J; bases unmatched to any gene: 7.